One T cell receptor (beta chain) is described in this entry. The sample belongs to a study of identifying expanded T cells in peripheral blood. Collection occurred without any documented infections or immune events in donors. Data came from immunoSEQ multiplex PCR; TCRdb stores just in-frame clones and leaves some out. The table includes around 100,000 clones, around nine tenths detected once. V lost 6 bases and J lost 9; bases outside the gene matches: 6. Germline assignment: CDR1 MNHEY and CDR2 SVGAGI. The CDR3 has 13 amino acids. This TCR derives from a person aged 18 to 75 in good health. The chain couples TRBV6-5 to TRBJ1-1, with TRBD1 matching over 11 bases. Sequencing was carried out using blood. In DNA form, the CDR3 reads TGTGCCAGCAGCCCCGGGACAGGGGGAAAAGCTTTCTTT. Amino acid sequence: CASSPGTGGKAFF.